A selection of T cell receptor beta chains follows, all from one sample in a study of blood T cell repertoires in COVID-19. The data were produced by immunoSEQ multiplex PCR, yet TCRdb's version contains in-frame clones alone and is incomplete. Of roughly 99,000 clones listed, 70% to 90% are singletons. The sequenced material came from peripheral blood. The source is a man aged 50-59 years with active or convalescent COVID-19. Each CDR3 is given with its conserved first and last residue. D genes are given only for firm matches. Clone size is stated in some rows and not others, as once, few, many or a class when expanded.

CASSQGGGADVPFF,TGTGCCAGCAGCCAAGGAGGGGGCGCAGACGTACCTTTCTTT,TRBD1,TRBV14,.,14,TRBJ1-1
CASSLRTSGIHSDTQYF,TGTGCCAGCAGTCTACGGACTAGCGGGATCCATTCAGATACGCAGTATTTT,TRBD2,TRBV27,.,17,TRBJ2-3
CASSPRGTEAFF,TGCGCCAGCAGCCCGCGGGGCACTGAAGCTTTCTTT,.,TRBV4-1,.,12,TRBJ1-1
CASSQLAGGVGTDTQYF,TGTGCCAGCAGCCAATTAGCGGGAGGAGTTGGCACAGATACGCAGTATTTT,TRBD2,TRBV3-1/TRBV3-2,.,17,TRBJ2-3
CASSQGQVPNTEAFF,TGCGCCAGCAGCCAAGGACAGGTCCCGAACACTGAAGCTTTCTTT,TRBD1,TRBV5-1,.,15,TRBJ1-1
CASSRGPGLTYEQYF,TGCGCCAGCAGCCGGGGACCGGGACTGACATACGAGCAGTACTTC,.,TRBV4-1,once,15,TRBJ2-7
CASSLISGQAYGYTF,TGTGCCAGCAGCCTAATTTCCGGACAAGCCTATGGCTACACCTTC,.,TRBV3-1/TRBV3-2,.,15,TRBJ1-2
CASSLGHLSYEQYF,TGCGCCAGCAGCTTAGGACACCTCTCCTACGAGCAGTACTTC,.,TRBV5-1,.,14,TRBJ2-7
CASSGIRDRANYGYTF,TGTGCCAGCAGTGGAATCCGGGACAGGGCTAACTATGGCTACACCTTC,TRBD1,TRBV6-1,once,16,TRBJ1-2
CSVDALRVTGNQPQHF,TGCAGCGTTGATGCCCTGAGGGTCACGGGGAATCAGCCCCAGCATTTT,.,TRBV29-1,.,16,TRBJ1-5
CASSPESGSTDEQFF,TGTGCCAGCAGCCCAGAAAGCGGGAGTACGGATGAGCAGTTCTTC,TRBD2,TRBV7-7,.,15,TRBJ2-1
CASSLLDRASGYTF,TGTGCCAGCAGTTTATTGGACAGGGCCAGCGGCTACACCTTC,TRBD1,TRBV28,.,14,TRBJ1-2
CASSQDSSVSSYNEQFF,TGTGCCAGCAGCCAAGATTCGAGCGTAAGCTCCTACAATGAGCAGTTCTTC,.,TRBV3-1/TRBV3-2,.,17,TRBJ2-1
CASSLQGDTEAFF,TGTGCCAGCTCGCTACAGGGGGACACTGAAGCTTTCTTT,TRBD1,TRBV18,.,13,TRBJ1-1
CASSKGQMNTEAFF,TGCGCCAGCAGCAAGGGACAGATGAACACTGAAGCTTTCTTT,TRBD1,TRBV5-1,.,14,TRBJ1-1
CSATGPPEYNEQFF,TGCAGCGCCACTGGGCCCCCTGAATACAATGAGCAGTTCTTC,.,TRBV29-1,few,14,TRBJ2-1
CASSQDRGQVTKTQYF,TGTGCCAGCAGCCAAGATAGGGGACAGGTAACCAAGACCCAGTACTTC,TRBD1,TRBV3-1/TRBV3-2,once,16,TRBJ2-5
CASSEGPGLTYNSPLHF,TGTGCCAGCAGTGAAGGTCCGGGATTGACCTATAATTCACCCCTCCACTTT,.,TRBV2,.,17,TRBJ1-6
CASSQGHSTNTEAFF,TGCGCCAGCAGCCAAGGCCACAGCACGAACACTGAAGCTTTCTTT,.,TRBV4-1,.,15,TRBJ1-1
CASSQSTGGKGGTEAFF,TGTGCCAGCAGCCAAAGTACAGGGGGTAAGGGGGGCACTGAAGCTTTCTTT,TRBD1,TRBV3-1/TRBV3-2,.,17,TRBJ1-1
CASSPIQNTEAFF,TGTGCCAGCTCACCGATACAGAACACTGAAGCTTTCTTT,.,TRBV18,.,13,TRBJ1-1
CASRSQGGGNTIYF,TGTGCCAGCAGGAGTCAGGGTGGTGGAAACACCATATATTTT,.,TRBV28,.,14,TRBJ1-3
CASSTTGQNQPQHF,TGTGCCAGCAGCACGACAGGCCAGAATCAGCCCCAGCATTTT,.,TRBV9,.,14,TRBJ1-5
CASSLVGSGSGVTDTQYF,TGCGCCAGCAGCTTGGTGGGAAGCGGGAGTGGGGTCACAGATACGCAGTATTTT,TRBD2,TRBV5-1,.,18,TRBJ2-3
CASSGLAGAHQETQYF,TGCGCCAGCAGTGGATTAGCGGGAGCCCACCAAGAGACCCAGTACTTC,TRBD2,TRBV10-2,.,16,TRBJ2-5
CASSKQGAMTGELFF,TGTGCCAGCAGCAAACAGGGGGCGATGACCGGGGAGCTGTTTTTT,TRBD1,TRBV7-9,.,15,TRBJ2-2
CASSTRWREGETQYF,TGTGCCAGCAGCACCCGCTGGCGGGAGGGAGAGACCCAGTACTTC,TRBD2,TRBV11-3,once,15,TRBJ2-5
CASSNRDRGRLVEAFF,TGTGCCAGTAGTAACCGGGACAGGGGGCGTCTAGTTGAAGCTTTCTTT,TRBD1,TRBV19,few,16,TRBJ1-1
CASSLRTGFSEAFF,TGTGCCAGTAGTCTTCGGACAGGGTTCTCTGAAGCTTTCTTT,TRBD1,TRBV19,.,14,TRBJ1-1
CASRTANTEAFF,TGTGCCAGTAGGACAGCGAACACTGAAGCTTTCTTT,.,TRBV6-6,.,12,TRBJ1-1
CSVEGTSRQSYEQYF,TGCAGCGTTGAAGGGACCAGTCGACAGTCCTACGAGCAGTACTTC,.,TRBV29-1,once,15,TRBJ2-7
CSASGGGGASNEKLFF,TGCAGTGCTAGTGGGGGCGGGGGCGCGTCTAATGAAAAACTGTTTTTT,.,TRBV20-1,once,16,TRBJ1-4
CASSYEGDQPQHF,TGTGCCAGCAGTTATGAGGGGGATCAGCCCCAGCATTTT,.,TRBV6-2/TRBV6-3,.,13,TRBJ1-5
CASREPTRLRQFF,TGTGCCAGCAGGGAGCCGACGCGGCTGCGGCAGTTCTTC,.,TRBV2,.,13,TRBJ2-1
CASTLQGDQPQHF,TGTGCCAGCACCTTACAGGGAGATCAGCCCCAGCATTTT,.,TRBV6-5,.,13,TRBJ1-5
CASILSGSSYNEQFF,TGTGCCAGCATCTTAAGCGGCAGCTCCTACAATGAGCAGTTCTTC,.,TRBV7-9,.,15,TRBJ2-1
CASSPDRGAYNEQFF,TGTGCCAGTAGTCCCGACAGGGGGGCCTACAATGAGCAGTTCTTC,TRBD1,TRBV19,.,15,TRBJ2-1
CASSSGTSGRYTGELFF,TGTGCCAGCAGCTCCGGGACTAGCGGGAGATACACCGGGGAGCTGTTTTTT,TRBD2,TRBV5-4,.,17,TRBJ2-2
CASSLGRLAGKSSYNEQFF,TGTGCCAGCAGCTTAGGTCGTCTAGCGGGAAAGAGCTCCTACAATGAGCAGTTCTTC,TRBD2,TRBV7-8,.,19,TRBJ2-1
CASRQGAGGYGYTF,TGTGCCAGCAGACAGGGGGCCGGTGGCTATGGCTACACCTTC,TRBD1,TRBV9,.,14,TRBJ1-2
CASSLRTGRADTQYF,TGTGCCAGCAGCTTGAGGACAGGGCGGGCAGATACGCAGTATTTT,TRBD1,TRBV5-6,.,15,TRBJ2-3
CASRTSGSADTQYF,TGTGCCAGCAGGACTAGCGGGAGTGCAGATACGCAGTATTTT,TRBD2,TRBV6-5,.,14,TRBJ2-3
CASSAHGTWSPLHF,TGTGCCAGCAGCGCCCACGGGACATGGTCACCCCTCCACTTT,.,TRBV9,.,14,TRBJ1-6